This TCR beta chain was captured in a study of blood T cell repertoires in COVID-19. Germline V CDR1 and CDR2: KGHSH, LQKENI. The CDR3 contains 14 residues. V was shortened by 1 base and J by 2 bases, with 8 bases between the two germline ends. Source study methods: Amplification of reference gene primers provided the estimated nucleated cell counts. The table came from immunoSEQ multiplex PCR; TCRdb's copy has only in-frame clones and leaves some out. V and J calls plus clone size are reproduced from that table; the DNA served to infer D and trimming. Among about 83,000 clones listed, more than 70% were seen once.

The sequencing input was peripheral blood. This chain joins TRBV18 and TRBJ1-1, with D tentatively TRBD1 (6 bases). The TCR was taken from a man over 45 with active COVID-19. The DNA of the CDR3 is TGTGCCAGCTCACCACAGACAGGCAACACTGAAGCTTTCTTT. Translating it yields CASSPQTGNTEAFF.